One sample yielded the 18 T cell receptor beta chains listed below, sequenced in a study of CD8 T cells in Susac syndrome. A quantity of roughly 0.5 to 1 ug RNA underwent reverse transcription using random hexamers. MiXCR, run by TCRdb on the immunoSEQ multiplex PCR reads, gives a single entry per CDR3 protein. The profile shows about 150,000 distinct CDR3 sequences, approximately 95% of them singletons. Material for sequencing was CD4+ T cells from PBMCs. The receptor source for this set is a human donor with Susac syndrome.

The chain recombines TRBV6-4 with TRBJ2-3, with 11 nucleotides matching TRBD2. This CDR3 is built from 15 residues. Unmatched junction bases numbered 1, after V lost 3 bases and J lost 2 bases. Germline CDR1 and CDR2: MRHNA and SNTAGT. The CDR3 DNA sequence: TGTGCCAGCAGTGATAGCGGGGGGGCCACAGATACGCAGTATTTT. This codes for CASSDSGGATDTQYF.

In its sample, this clonotype was seen once. The chain links TRBV29-1 to TRBJ1-1; D remains unclear. The V end lost 3 bases, the J end lost 10 bases, and 3 bases lay between the germline ends. Germline loops: CDR1 SQVTM, CDR2 ANQGSEA. This CDR3 is built from 8 residues. The CDR3 reads CSVDRAFF. For the CDR3, the DNA is TGCAGCGTTGATAGAGCTTTCTTT.

The V call is TRBV12-3 or TRBV12-4, the J call TRBJ2-7, with 9 bases identical to TRBD1. The CDR3 consists of 13 residues. Trimming at V came to 8 bases and at J to 6 bases, leaving 8 bases not matched to a gene. CDR3 nucleotides: TGTGCCAGCGGCCGGGACAGGGTGGCCGAGCAGTACTTC. Its translation is CASGRDRVAEQYF.

This chain links TRBV7-3 with TRBJ2-6, with 9 bases lining up with TRBD1. Per the germline V gene, CDR1 is SGHTA and CDR2 is FQGTGA. The trim removed 2 bases at V and 3 bases at J, leaving 14 bases unmatched. The CDR3 is made up of 20 amino acids. The CDR3 DNA follows: TGTGCCAGCAGCTTACCCTCCGGGACAGGGTTAGAAGATGGGGCCAACGTCCTGACTTTC. It codes for CASSLPSGTGLEDGANVLTF.

The rearrangement uses TRBV25-1 and TRBJ2-5, with D unresolved. The CDR3 is made up of 12 amino acids. CDR1 is MGHDK, CDR2 SYGVNS, per germline. V was trimmed by 8 bases and J by 7 bases, leaving 14 bases between them. CDR3 residues: CASWSGMWTQYF. Here the CDR3 DNA reads TGTGCCAGCTGGAGTGGGATGTGGACCCAGTACTTC. Combining the CDR3 with reference TRBV25-1 and TRBJ2-5 gives the whole variable domain EADIYQTPRYLVIGTGKKITLECSQTMGHDKMYWYQQDPGMELHLIHYSYGVNSTEKGDLSSESTVSRIRTEHFPLTLESARPSHTSQYLCASWSGMWTQYFGPGTRLLVL.

The chain links TRBV7-9 to TRBJ1-1; no definite D call. The ends were cut back, 1 base at V and 1 base at J, with 13 bases in the middle. Germline values: CDR1 SEHNR, CDR2 FQNEAQ (reference sequence). This CDR3 is built from 16 residues. DNA for the CDR3: TGTGCCAGCAGCTTAGTTGACCTCCTCCAGAACACTGAAGCTTTCTTT. It is translated as CASSLVDLLQNTEAFF.

J is TRBJ2-3 and V is TRBV9; no definite D call. The CDR3 contains 13 residues. The V end lost 0 bases, the J end lost 4 bases, and 6 bases lay between the germline ends. The germline V gene encodes CDR1 SGDLS and CDR2 YYNGEE. In DNA form, the CDR3 reads TGTGCCAGCAGCGTAGATCTTCCAGATACGCAGTATTTT. This sequence encodes CASSVDLPDTQYF.

The chain uses TRBV5-1 and TRBJ1-1, with a tentative D call TRBD1 (6 bases). The V and J ends lost 5 bases and 1 base respectively, with 15 bases between them. CDR3 length: 15 amino acids. Germline V gene data show CDR1 as SGHRS and CDR2 as YFSETQ. CDR3 nucleotide sequence: TGCGCCAGCAGAGAAAGGACAGCCTCGAACACTGAAGCTTTCTTT. Amino acids: CASRERTASNTEAFF.

Notes on this clonotype: One end of the junction fails to match germline, which may point to a read error. This chain links TRBV18 with TRBJ1-6; maybe TRBD1 (5 bases). This CDR3 spans 16 amino acids. CDR1 is KGHSH, CDR2 LQKENI, per germline. The CDR3 DNA reads TGTGCCAGCTCACCTAGGGACGGGGCATTTGGTTCACCCCTCCATTTT. It translates to CASSPRDGAFGSPLHF. Full variable domain (rest looked up from reference TRBV18 and TRBJ1-6): NAGVMQNPRHLVRRRGQEARLRCSPMKGHSHVYWYRQLPEEGLKFMVYLQKENIIDESGMPKERFSAEFPKEGPSILRIQQVVRGDSAAYFCASSPRDGAFGSPLHFGNGTRLTVT.

V is TRBV15 and J is TRBJ2-5, with D hard to call. V lost 0 bases, J lost 1 base, and 9 bases lay in between. The CDR3 is made up of 15 amino acids. Germline V lookup: CDR1 LNHNV, CDR2 YYDKDF (reference sequence). CDR3 coding DNA: TGTGCCACCAGCAGAGATTTCCTAGTCCAAGAGACCCAGTACTTC. Translating it yields CATSRDFLVQETQYF.

This rearrangement joins TRBV7-2 to TRBJ2-7; D may be TRBD2 (6 bases). The CDR3 has 13 amino acids. The germline V gene has CDR1 SGHTA and CDR2 FQGNSA. Trimming stripped 6 bases from V and 4 bases from J, with 13 bases between. As DNA, the CDR3 is TGTGCCAGCAGTCGAGCGGGTTATTACGAGCAGTACTTC. The encoded protein is CASSRAGYYEQYF. Filled out from reference TRBV7-2 and TRBJ2-7, the complete variable domain reads GAGVSQSPSNKVTEKGKDVELRCDPISGHTALYWYRQSLGQGLEFLIYFQGNSAPDKSGLPSDRFSAERTGGSVSTLTIQRTQQEDSAVYLCASSRAGYYEQYFGPGTRLTVT.

V usage is TRBV2 and J usage is TRBJ2-5, with D possibly matching TRBD2 (6 bases). The CDR3 is 15 amino acids. The V gene lost 6 bases and the J gene lost 3 bases, with 17 bases spanning the gap. The germline V gene has CDR1 SNHLY and CDR2 FYNNEI. The CDR3 sequence is CASSGSGTPKETQYF. In nucleotides, the CDR3 is TGTGCCAGCAGCGGGTCCGGGACTCCCAAAGAGACCCAGTACTTC.

CDR3 region: CASSLVRSAEAFF. For the CDR3, the DNA is TGTGCCAGCAGCTTAGTCAGATCCGCTGAAGCTTTCTTT. V gene TRBV11-2 combines with J gene TRBJ1-1; no clear D. Germline V gene data show CDR1 as SGHAT and CDR2 as FQNNGV. The CDR3 consists of 13 residues. The V gene lost 1 base and the J gene lost 6 bases, with 9 bases spanning the gap.

The rearrangement uses TRBV7-9 and TRBJ2-2; possible D gene TRBD2, 5 bases. The length of the CDR3 is 16 residues. CDR1 and CDR2 (germline): SEHNR, FQNEAQ (reference sequence). Trimming stripped 0 bases from V and 5 bases from J, with 13 bases between. CDR3 bases: TGTGCCAGCAGCTTAGCGACGGGGAGCCCTACCGGGGAGCTGTTTTTT. Translated, it gives CASSLATGSPTGELFF.

The chain is built from TRBV7-2 and TRBJ2-5; D is undetermined. Per the germline V gene, CDR1 is SGHTA and CDR2 is FQGNSA. The V and J ends lost 8 bases and 4 bases respectively, with 20 bases between them. CDR3 size: 15 residues. In DNA, the CDR3 is TGTGCCAGCCTACCCTTGGGCACTCAGAGAGAGACCCAGTACTTC. This translates into CASLPLGTQRETQYF.

The chain is built from TRBV20-1 and TRBJ1-4, with a weak D call TRBD1 (6 bases). This CDR3 spans 14 amino acids. The V and J ends lost 5 bases and 2 bases respectively, with 12 bases between them. Germline assignment: CDR1 DFQATT and CDR2 SNEGSKA (reference sequence). The CDR3 loop reads CSAGQGSTNEKLFF. The CDR3 DNA reads as TGCAGTGCTGGTCAGGGGTCGACTAATGAAAAACTGTTTTTT.

The genes are TRBV11-2 and TRBJ1-1; D is uncertain. The CDR3 covers 14 residues. CDR1 is SGHAT, CDR2 FQNNGV, per germline. Trimming took 3 bases from V and 1 from J, leaving 9 bases between them. CDR3 sequence: CASSFGFANTEAFF. CDR3 DNA sequence: TGTGCCAGCAGCTTCGGTTTCGCGAACACTGAAGCTTTCTTT.

The CDR3 region is CASSPGQGSGYTF. DNA of the CDR3: TGTGCCAGCAGTCCGGGACAGGGCTCGGGCTACACCTTC. V is TRBV12-3 or TRBV12-4 and J is TRBJ1-2; 9 bases line up with TRBD1. The V segment lost 5 bases and the J segment 8 bases; nucleotides outside the gene matches: 6. The CDR3 is 13 amino acids.